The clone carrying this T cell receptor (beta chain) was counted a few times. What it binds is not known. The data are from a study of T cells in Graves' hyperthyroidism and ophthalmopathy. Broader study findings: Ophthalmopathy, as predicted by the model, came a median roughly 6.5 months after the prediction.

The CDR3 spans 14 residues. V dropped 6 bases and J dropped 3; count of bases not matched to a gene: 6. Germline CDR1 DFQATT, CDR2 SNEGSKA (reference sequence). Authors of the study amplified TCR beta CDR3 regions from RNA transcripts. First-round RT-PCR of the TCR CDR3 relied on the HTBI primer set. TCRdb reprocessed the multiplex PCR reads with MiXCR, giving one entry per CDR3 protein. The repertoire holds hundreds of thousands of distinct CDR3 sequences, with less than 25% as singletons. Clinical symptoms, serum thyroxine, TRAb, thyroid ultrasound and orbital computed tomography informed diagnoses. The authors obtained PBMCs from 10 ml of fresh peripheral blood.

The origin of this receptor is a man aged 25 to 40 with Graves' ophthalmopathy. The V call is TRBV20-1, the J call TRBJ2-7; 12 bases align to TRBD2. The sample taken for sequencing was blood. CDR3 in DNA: TGCAGTGCCCCCCGGACTAGCGGGGACTACGAGCAGTACTTC. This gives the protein CSAPRTSGDYEQYF.